Below are 18 T cell receptor beta chains sequenced from a single sample in a study of shared clonotypes between healthy human individuals. Generated by immunoSEQ multiplex PCR, the TCRdb table keeps only in-frame clones and is missing some. The data contain about 2.3 million clones, just under 95% of them singletons. The sample comprised naive CD4+ T cells from PBMCs. As to subset: CD45RA+ positively selected. Source of these receptors: a man in his late teens or twenties in good health. Some clones in this sample may be carry-over from other donors' samples.

The genes are TRBV15 and TRBJ2-5; D remains unclear. Trimming stripped 0 bases from V and 4 bases from J, with 12 bases between. The V gene's germline CDR1 is LNHNV and CDR2 YYDKDF (reference sequence). There are 15 residues in the CDR3. This chain's CDR3 is CATSRDVGPAETQYF. The CDR3 DNA reads as TGTGCCACCAGCAGAGATGTAGGGCCTGCAGAGACCCAGTACTTC.

The chain is built from TRBV7-8 and TRBJ1-5; D call uncertain. Deletions cut 6 bases from V and 0 bases from J, with 12 bases between. Germline assignment: CDR1 SGHVS and CDR2 FQNEAQ. There are 15 residues in the CDR3. CDR3 in amino acids: CASSRHAYSNQPQHF. CDR3 in DNA: TGTGCCAGCAGTCGACACGCGTATAGCAATCAGCCCCAGCATTTT.

This clone was recorded only once. The J gene is TRBJ1-4, the V gene TRBV29-1, with D unclear. Trimming shortened V by 4 bases and J by 4 bases, and 7 bases separated the two germline ends. The CDR3 loop spans 12 amino acids. Germline V gene lookup returns CDR1 SQVTM and CDR2 ANQGSEA. The CDR3 sequence is CSVGHHNEKLFF. Here the CDR3 DNA reads TGCAGCGTTGGGCACCATAATGAAAAACTGTTTTTT.

The chain employs TRBV7-9 and TRBJ1-2; a weak D match, TRBD1 (5 bases). The CDR3 has 15 residues. The V end was cut by 2 bases, the J end by 8 bases, with 18 bases between. Germline lookup yields CDR1 SEHNR and CDR2 FQNEAQ (reference sequence). The CDR3 protein is CASSLSRELSRGYTF. The CDR3 DNA reads as TGTGCCAGCAGCTTAAGCAGGGAACTCTCAAGAGGCTACACCTTC.

The V call is TRBV5-1, the J call TRBJ2-3; weak D call: TRBD1 (5 bases). Between the trimmed V and J ends, which lost 4 bases and 0 bases, there was a span of 15 bases. Germline loops: CDR1 SGHRS, CDR2 YFSETQ. The CDR3 length is 16 residues. The CDR3, as DNA: TGCGCCAGCAGCGGCCCGACAGAGACTAGCACAGATACGCAGTATTTT. Residues: CASSGPTETSTDTQYF.

This clone was observed a few times. The chain uses TRBV6-5 and TRBJ1-1, with D unresolved. Germline CDR1 and CDR2: MNHEY and SVGAGI. V lost 7 bases, J lost 0 bases, and 6 bases lay in between. This CDR3 region has 12 residues. The CDR3 coding sequence is TGTGCCAGCAAACGGGTGAACACTGAAGCTTTCTTT. Protein: CASKRVNTEAFF.

Only one count was recorded for this clone. This chain connects TRBV6-1 to TRBJ1-1; 7 nucleotides match TRBD1. Germline V gives CDR1 MNHNS, CDR2 SASEGT. The CDR3 length is 14 residues. V shed 1 base and J 4 bases; nucleotides not matched to a gene: 3. The CDR3 nucleotides are TGTGCCAGCAGTGAAGGGACAGGATTCACTGAAGCTTTCTTT. Translation: CASSEGTGFTEAFF.

The V gene is TRBV19, the J gene TRBJ1-2; 9 nucleotides line up with TRBD1. There are 16 residues in the CDR3. Germline CDR1 and CDR2: LNHDA and SQIVND (reference sequence). V lost 3 bases, J lost 8 bases, and 13 bases stayed unmatched. CDR3 nucleotides: TGTGCCAGTAGTATCCTCAGCCGGGACAGGGTGTGGGGCTACACCTTC. This translates into CASSILSRDRVWGYTF.

V is TRBV28 and J is TRBJ2-1, with TRBD2 matching over 7 bases. Germline V gene data show CDR1 as MDHEN and CDR2 as SYDVKM. This CDR3 is built from 16 residues. The V gene end was trimmed by 6 bases and the J gene end by 4 bases; junction bases not matched to a gene: 12. The CDR3 DNA reads TGTGCCAGCAGGACTGGGGGGAGCGGGGATTACAATGAGCAGTTCTTC. It specifies CASRTGGSGDYNEQFF.

This clone was picked up a small number of times. Distinct nucleotide sequences in the sample also encode this CDR3. This rearrangement joins TRBV9 to TRBJ1-5, with 9 bases fitting TRBD1. The CDR3 is made up of 15 amino acids. Germline V CDR1 and CDR2: SGDLS, YYNGEE. V lost 2 bases to trimming and J lost 1 base; unmatched junction nucleotides: 1. The CDR3 protein is CASSVGTGSNQPQHF. DNA for the CDR3: TGTGCCAGCAGCGTGGGGACAGGGAGCAATCAGCCCCAGCATTTT.

This sequence joins TRBV6-1 and TRBJ1-2; 7 positions agree with TRBD1. Germline assignment: CDR1 MNHNS and CDR2 SASEGT. This CDR3 region has 14 residues. The J segment lost 0 bases and the V segment lost 7 bases, leaving 5 bases of the junction unmatched. CDR3 residues: CASTRDSPNYGYTF. CDR3 sequence (DNA): TGTGCCAGCACCCGGGACAGCCCTAACTATGGCTACACCTTC.

This clone was seen a single time. The chain has TRBV14 and TRBJ2-1; D may correspond to TRBD1 or TRBD2 (6 bases each). The length of the CDR3 is 15 residues. Trimming pared 6 bases from V and 8 bases from J, leaving 20 bases between. The germline gives CDR1 SGHDN, CDR2 FVKESK. CDR3 DNA sequence: TGTGCCAGCAGGCCACAGGGTGCTTCGGGAGATGAGCAGTTCTTC. Amino acid sequence: CASRPQGASGDEQFF.

The chain couples TRBV28 to TRBJ1-1; D possibly corresponds to TRBD1 (5 bases). Trimming took off 5 bases at V and 7 bases at J, with 17 bases between the two ends. The CDR3 runs to 14 residues. Germline assignment: CDR1 MDHEN and CDR2 SYDVKM. As DNA, the CDR3 is TGTGCCAGCAGTCCTCTTCCCTCAGACAGTGAAGCTTTCTTT. Translation: CASSPLPSDSEAFF.

Details on this clone: No conserved phenylalanine or tryptophan ends this CDR3, so it is likely a read error. The limits of the CDR3 on the DNA are not certain, so only TCRdb's listed CDR3 is given. This CDR3 is CARSPVSNV. The chain has TRBV7-5 and TRBJ1-2. TRBV7-5 is a pseudogene. The CDR3 is made up of 9 amino acids, end residues included.

Turning to this clone: At the DNA level, this CDR3 is encoded by other sequences in the same sample as well. V is TRBV18 and J is TRBJ2-5; D is possibly TRBD1 (6 bases). The germline V gene encodes CDR1 KGHSH and CDR2 LQKENI. The CDR3 covers 13 residues. The V end was cut by 2 bases, the J end by 5 bases, with 9 bases between. Written as DNA, the CDR3 is TGTGCCAGCTCACCATTGAGGGGGGAGACCCAGTACTTC. This encodes CASSPLRGETQYF.

This clone was seen just once. DNA for the CDR3: TGCGCCCCATCCGTGACAGCCTCTGGGGCCAACGTCCTGACTTTC. It is translated as CAPSVTASGANVLTF. This rearrangement joins TRBV23-1 to TRBJ2-6, with D perhaps matching TRBD1 (5 bases). TRBV23-1 counts as an open reading frame of uncertain function. The CDR3 sequence is 15 residues long. Trimming shortened V by 11 bases and J by 0 bases, and 14 bases separated the two germline ends.

This rearrangement joins TRBV2 to TRBJ1-3, with D perhaps matching TRBD1 (5 bases). V dropped 6 bases and J dropped 0 bases, with 12 bases sitting between them. The germline gives CDR1 SNHLY, CDR2 FYNNEI. The CDR3 has 15 amino acids. The CDR3 sequence: CASRGTTVSGNTIYF. The CDR3 nucleotides are TGTGCCAGCAGGGGGACGACAGTCTCTGGAAACACCATATATTTT.

This chain joins TRBV28 and TRBJ1-1; D possibly corresponds to TRBD1 (6 bases). CDR3 length: 17 residues. V dropped 6 bases and J dropped 4 bases, with 24 bases sitting between them. CDR1 is MDHEN and CDR2 is SYDVKM in the germline V gene. The CDR3 spells CASSLGHVQGQVTEAFF. CDR3 sequence (DNA): TGTGCCAGCAGCCTCGGCCATGTACAGGGTCAAGTCACTGAAGCTTTCTTT. Variable domain in full (rest from reference TRBV28 and TRBJ1-1): DVKVTQSSRYLVKRTGEKVFLECVQDMDHENMFWYRQDPGLGLRLIYFSYDVKMKEKGDIPEGYSVSREKKERFSLILESASTNQTSMYLCASSLGHVQGQVTEAFFGQGTRLTVV.